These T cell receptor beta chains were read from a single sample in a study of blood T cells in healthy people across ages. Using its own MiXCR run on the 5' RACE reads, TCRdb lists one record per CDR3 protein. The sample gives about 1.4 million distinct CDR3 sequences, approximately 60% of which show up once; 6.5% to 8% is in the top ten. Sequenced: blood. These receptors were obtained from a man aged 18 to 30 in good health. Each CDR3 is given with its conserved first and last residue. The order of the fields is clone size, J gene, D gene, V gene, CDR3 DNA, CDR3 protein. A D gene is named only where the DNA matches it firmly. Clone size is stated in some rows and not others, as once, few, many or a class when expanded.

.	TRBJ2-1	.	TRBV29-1	TGCAGCGTTGCAGGGGAGGTTAGGGAGCAGTTCTTC	CSVAGEVREQFF
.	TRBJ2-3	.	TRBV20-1	TGCAGTGCTAGAGTTCATAACCCTAGCACAGATACGCAGTATTTT	CSARVHNPSTDTQYF
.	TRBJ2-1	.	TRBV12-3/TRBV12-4	TGTGCCAGCAGTGATACCGGGACAACTATCTACAATGAGCAGTTCTTC	CASSDTGTTIYNEQFF
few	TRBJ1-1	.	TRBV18	TGTGCCAGCTCACCCGGGGTAACTGAAGCTTTCTTT	CASSPGVTEAFF
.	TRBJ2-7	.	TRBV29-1	TGCAGCGTTGGTACTAGGAGCGCGAACGAGCAGTACTTC	CSVGTRSANEQYF
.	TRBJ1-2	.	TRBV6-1	TGTGCCAGCACTGAAGATCCTCGCTATGGCTACACCTTC	CASTEDPRYGYTF
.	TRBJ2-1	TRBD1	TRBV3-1	TGTGCCAGCAATGGACAGGGTAGCTACAATGAGCAGTTCTTC	CASNGQGSYNEQFF
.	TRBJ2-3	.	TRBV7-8	TGTGCCAGCAGCATACTCGCCTGGGGGTATTCAATTCGGGGCTCAGATACGCAGTATTTT	CASSILAWGYSIRGSDTQYF
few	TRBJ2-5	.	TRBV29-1	TGCAGCACAATGGTCCTAGAGACCCAGTACTTC	CSTMVLETQYF
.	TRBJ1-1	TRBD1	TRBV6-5	TGTGCCAGCAGTTACACCCCCGGACAGGGTGAAGCTTTCTTT	CASSYTPGQGEAFF
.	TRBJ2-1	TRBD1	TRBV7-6	TGTGTCAGCAGCTCCGGGACAGGACCCTACAATGAGCAGTTCTTC	CVSSSGTGPYNEQFF
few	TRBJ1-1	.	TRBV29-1	TGCAGCGTTCTGAGTCCGGAGAACACTGAAGCTTTCTTT	CSVLSPENTEAFF
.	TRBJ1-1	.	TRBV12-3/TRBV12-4	TGTGCCACAAGACCGACCTTCTTCATGAACACTGAAGCTTTCTTT	CATRPTFFMNTEAFF
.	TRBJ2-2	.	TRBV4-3	TGCGCCAGCAGCCAAGTCTGGGACACCTACACCGGGGAGCTGTTTTTT	CASSQVWDTYTGELFF
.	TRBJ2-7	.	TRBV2	TGTGCCAGCAGTGCACGCAGGGGTATCCCCTACAATGAGCAGTACTTC	CASSARRGIPYNEQYF
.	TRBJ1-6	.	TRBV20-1	TGCAGTGCTAGGCGCACCGAAAGGGGGTCACCCCTCCACTTT	CSARRTERGSPLHF
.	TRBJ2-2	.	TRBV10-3	TGTGCCACCCAAAGGGACCAGTACACCGGGGAGCTGTTTTTT	CATQRDQYTGELFF
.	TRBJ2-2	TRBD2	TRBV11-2	TGTGCCAGCAGCTTAGAAGGGACTAGCGTCACCGGGGAGCTGTTTTTT	CASSLEGTSVTGELFF
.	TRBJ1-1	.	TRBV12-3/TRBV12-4	TGTGCCAGCAGTTCGTTCGGTTCCGCTGAAGCTTTCTTT	CASSSFGSAEAFF